This entry concerns a single TCR beta chain. Its antigen is undetermined. Data came from immunoSEQ multiplex PCR; TCRdb stores just in-frame clones and leaves some out. Of 6,500 to 8,000 clones in the sample, over 65% were seen once. Germline assignment: CDR1 MNHNS and CDR2 SASEGT. The CDR3 loop spans 18 amino acids. After removal of 1 base from V and 1 base from J, the junction contained 10 bases not matched to a gene. The sample is drawn from a study of tumor-infiltrating lymphocytes in localized non-small cell lung cancer. General observations from the study: Not all patients were TCR sequenced, owing to tissue quantity. Compared with uninvolved lung, tumors showed higher T cell infiltration by TCRbeta sequencing.

Sequenced: uninvolved lung tissue not adjacent to the tumor. The V gene is TRBV6-1, the J gene TRBJ2-1, with 7 bases aligning to TRBD2. The clonotype comes from a human donor with non-small cell lung cancer. CDR3 coding DNA: TGTGCCAGCAGTGAAGGAAGGACTAGTAAGAGGTCCTACAATGAGCAGTTCTTC. This encodes CASSEGRTSKRSYNEQFF.